The present T cell receptor (beta chain) was sequenced within a study of tumour-infiltrating T cells in Burkitt lymphoma. Generated by immunoSEQ multiplex PCR, the TCRdb table keeps only in-frame clones and is missing some. The data show 14,000 or so clones, approximately 30% seen once. Sequenced: tumor tissue. The sequence came from a human donor with diffuse large B-cell lymphoma.

CDR3 in amino acids: CAIRPQGGTYNEQFF. CDR3 nucleotides: TGTGCCATCAGACCACAGGGGGGAACCTACAATGAGCAGTTCTTC. V is TRBV10-3 and J is TRBJ2-1; TRBD1 matches 8 bases. This CDR3 contains 15 residues. Germline CDR1 is ENHRY and CDR2 is SYGVKD. V lost 6 bases, J lost 2 bases, and 6 bases stayed unmatched.